This T cell receptor (beta chain) is drawn from a study of vaccination effects on CD4 cells after COVID-19. Looking at the study overall: Sequencing was preceded by expansion of antigen-specific CD4+ T cells with viral peptide pools in the ViraFEST assay. Study outcomes and limitations: Healthy vaccinees' vaccine-induced clones included only 1 of 255 cross-reacting with common cold coronaviruses. Marked clonal contraction of infection- and vaccine-induced clones was seen late after vaccination.

Only in-frame clones appear in the TCRdb table, and some are missing; sequencing was by immunoSEQ multiplex PCR. The top ten clones hold roughly 3% of a sample with tens of thousands of clones, 60% to 85% of them seen once. Turning to this clone: As yet, its antigen is unknown.

With 9 to 11 days of culture completed, CD4+ T cells were isolated. Half the medium was replaced with IL-2 medium on days 3 and 7. Germline V CDR1 and CDR2: KGHDR, SFDVKD. V lost 8 bases and J lost 3; bases outside the gene matches: 3. The CDR3 sequence is 14 residues long. Sample: CD4+ T cells from PBMCs cultured without peptide, taken before COVID-19 vaccination. This clonotype originated in a human donor who received a COVID-19 vaccine. The chain links TRBV24-1 to TRBJ2-3; 11 bases map to TRBD2. The CDR3 protein is CATTLAGGTDTQYF. As DNA, the CDR3 is TGTGCCACCACCTTAGCGGGGGGGACAGATACGCAGTATTTT.